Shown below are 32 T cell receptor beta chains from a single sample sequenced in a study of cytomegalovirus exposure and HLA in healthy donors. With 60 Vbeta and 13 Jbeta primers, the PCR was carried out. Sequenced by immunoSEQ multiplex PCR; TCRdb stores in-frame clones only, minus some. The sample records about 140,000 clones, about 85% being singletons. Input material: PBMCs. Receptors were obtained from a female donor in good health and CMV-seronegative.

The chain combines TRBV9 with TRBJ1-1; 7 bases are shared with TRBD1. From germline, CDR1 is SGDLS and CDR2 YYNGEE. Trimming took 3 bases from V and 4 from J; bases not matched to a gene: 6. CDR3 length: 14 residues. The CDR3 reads CASSANRGRTEAFF. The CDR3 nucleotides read TGTGCCAGCAGCGCAAACAGGGGCCGCACTGAAGCTTTCTTT. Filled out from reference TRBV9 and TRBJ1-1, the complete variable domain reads DSGVTQTPKHLITATGQRVTLRCSPRSGDLSVYWYQQSLDQGLQFLIQYYNGEERAKGNILERFSAQQFPDLHSELNLSSLELGDSALYFCASSANRGRTEAFFGQGTRLTVV.

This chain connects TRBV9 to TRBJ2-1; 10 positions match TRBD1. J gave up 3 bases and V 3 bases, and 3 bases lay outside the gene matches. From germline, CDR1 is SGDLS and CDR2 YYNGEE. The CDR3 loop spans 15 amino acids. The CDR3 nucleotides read TGTGCCAGCAGCGCGGGACAGGGGATCTACAATGAGCAGTTCTTC. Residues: CASSAGQGIYNEQFF.

The CDR3 sequence: CASRQGNYGYTF. The CDR3 region has the DNA TGTGCCAGCAGGCAGGGTAACTATGGCTACACCTTC. This chain links TRBV28 with TRBJ1-2; maybe TRBD1 (5 bases). In germline, CDR1 is MDHEN, CDR2 SYDVKM. Trimming shortened V by 6 bases and J by 1 base, and 6 bases separated the two germline ends. The CDR3 contains 12 residues.

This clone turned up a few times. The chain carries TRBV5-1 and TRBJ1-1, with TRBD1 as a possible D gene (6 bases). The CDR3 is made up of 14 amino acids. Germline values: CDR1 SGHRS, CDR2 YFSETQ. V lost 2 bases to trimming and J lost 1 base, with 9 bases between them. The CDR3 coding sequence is TGCGCCAGCAGCTTCTCACAGGGGAACACTGAAGCTTTCTTT. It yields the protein CASSFSQGNTEAFF.

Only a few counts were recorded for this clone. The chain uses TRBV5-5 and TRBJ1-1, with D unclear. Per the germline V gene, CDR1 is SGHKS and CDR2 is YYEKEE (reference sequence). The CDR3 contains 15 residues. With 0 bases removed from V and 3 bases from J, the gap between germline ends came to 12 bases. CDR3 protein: CASSLGEGWDTEAFF. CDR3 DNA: TGTGCCAGCAGCTTGGGTGAGGGCTGGGACACTGAAGCTTTCTTT.

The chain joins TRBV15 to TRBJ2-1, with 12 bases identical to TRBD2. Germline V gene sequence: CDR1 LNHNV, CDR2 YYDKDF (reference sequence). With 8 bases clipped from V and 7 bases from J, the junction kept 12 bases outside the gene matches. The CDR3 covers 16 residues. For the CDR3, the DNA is TGTGCCACCGCGGTCAGAGTTGGACTAGCGGGGAATGAGCAGTTCTTC. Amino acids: CATAVRVGLAGNEQFF. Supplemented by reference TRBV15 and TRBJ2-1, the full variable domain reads DAMVIQNPRYQVTQFGKPVTLSCSQTLNHNVMYWYQQKSSQAPKLLFHYYDKDFNNEADTPDNFQSRRPNTSFCFLDIRSPGLGDTAMYLCATAVRVGLAGNEQFFGPGTRLTVL.

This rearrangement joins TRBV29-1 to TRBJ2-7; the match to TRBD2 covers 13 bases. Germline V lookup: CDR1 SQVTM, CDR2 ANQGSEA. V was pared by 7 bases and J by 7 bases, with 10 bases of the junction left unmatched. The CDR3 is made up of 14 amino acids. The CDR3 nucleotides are TGCAGCGCGAGGGCACTAGCGGGGGGGCGGGAGCAGTACTTC. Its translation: CSARALAGGREQYF.

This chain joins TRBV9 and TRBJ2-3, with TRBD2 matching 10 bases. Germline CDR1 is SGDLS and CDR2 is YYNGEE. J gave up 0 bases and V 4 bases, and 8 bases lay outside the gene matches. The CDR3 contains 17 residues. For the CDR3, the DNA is TGTGCCAGCAGCTCCCGGACTAGCGGAACTAGCACAGATACGCAGTATTTT. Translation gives CASSSRTSGTSTDTQYF.

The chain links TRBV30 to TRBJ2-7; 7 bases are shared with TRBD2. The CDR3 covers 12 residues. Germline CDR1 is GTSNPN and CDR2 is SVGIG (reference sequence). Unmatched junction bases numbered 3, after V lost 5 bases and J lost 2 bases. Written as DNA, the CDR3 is TGTGCCTGGGGGGACTATACCTACGAGCAGTACTTC. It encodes CAWGDYTYEQYF. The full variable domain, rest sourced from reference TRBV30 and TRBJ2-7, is SQTIHQWPATLVQPVGSPLSLECTVEGTSNPNLYWYRQAAGRGLQLLFYSVGIGQISSEVPQNLSASRPQDRQFILSSKKLLLSDSGFYLCAWGDYTYEQYFGPGTRLTVT.

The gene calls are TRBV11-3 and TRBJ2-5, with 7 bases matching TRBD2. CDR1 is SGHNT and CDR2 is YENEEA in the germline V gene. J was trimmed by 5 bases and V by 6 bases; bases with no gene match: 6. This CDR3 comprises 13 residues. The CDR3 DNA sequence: TGTGCCAGCAGGGGTGGGGGGGAGGAGACCCAGTACTTC. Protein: CASRGGGEETQYF.

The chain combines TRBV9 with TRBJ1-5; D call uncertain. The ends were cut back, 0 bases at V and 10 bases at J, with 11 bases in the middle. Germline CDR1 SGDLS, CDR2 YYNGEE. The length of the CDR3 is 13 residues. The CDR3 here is CASSVAPTSPQHF. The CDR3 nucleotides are TGTGCCAGCAGCGTAGCGCCTACTTCTCCCCAGCATTTT.

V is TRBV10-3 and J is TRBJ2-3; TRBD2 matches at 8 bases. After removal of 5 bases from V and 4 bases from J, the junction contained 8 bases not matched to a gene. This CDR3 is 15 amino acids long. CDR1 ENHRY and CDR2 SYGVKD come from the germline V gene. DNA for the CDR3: TGTGCCATCAGTTCGAAGCGGGGGCAAGCAGATACGCAGTATTTT. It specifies CAISSKRGQADTQYF.

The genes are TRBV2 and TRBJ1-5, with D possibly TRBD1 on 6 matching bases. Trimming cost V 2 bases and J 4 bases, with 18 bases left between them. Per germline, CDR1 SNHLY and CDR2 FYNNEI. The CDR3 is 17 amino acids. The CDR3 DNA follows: TGTGCCAGCAGTGAAACAGGGTTCGGGGGGTCAAATCAGCCCCAGCATTTT. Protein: CASSETGFGGSNQPQHF.

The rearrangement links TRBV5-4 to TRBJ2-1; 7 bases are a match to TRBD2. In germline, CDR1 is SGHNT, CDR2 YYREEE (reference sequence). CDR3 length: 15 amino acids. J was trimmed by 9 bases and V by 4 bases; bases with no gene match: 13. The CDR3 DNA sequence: TGTGCCAGCAGCCGTCCTTCTGGGAGGGCGGCTGAGCAGTTCTTC. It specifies CASSRPSGRAAEQFF.

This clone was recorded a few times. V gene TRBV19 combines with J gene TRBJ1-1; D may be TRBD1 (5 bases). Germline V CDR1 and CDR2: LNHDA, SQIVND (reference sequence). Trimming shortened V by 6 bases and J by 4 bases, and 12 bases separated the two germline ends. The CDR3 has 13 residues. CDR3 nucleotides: TGTGCCAGTAGCAGGAGGAGGGGCACTGAAGCTTTCTTT. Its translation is CASSRRRGTEAFF.

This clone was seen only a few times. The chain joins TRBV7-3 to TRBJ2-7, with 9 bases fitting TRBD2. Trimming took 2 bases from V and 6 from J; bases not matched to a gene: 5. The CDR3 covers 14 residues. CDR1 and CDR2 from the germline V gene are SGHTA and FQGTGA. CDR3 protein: CASSLGLAGTEQYF. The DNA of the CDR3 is TGTGCCAGCAGCTTAGGGCTAGCGGGAACCGAGCAGTACTTC.

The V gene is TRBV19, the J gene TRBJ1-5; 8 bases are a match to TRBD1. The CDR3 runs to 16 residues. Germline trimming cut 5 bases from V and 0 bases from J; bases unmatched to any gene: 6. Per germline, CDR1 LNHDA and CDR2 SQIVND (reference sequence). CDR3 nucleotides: TGTGCCAGTAGTGACAGGGGCCTTCATAGCAATCAGCCCCAGCATTTT. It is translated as CASSDRGLHSNQPQHF. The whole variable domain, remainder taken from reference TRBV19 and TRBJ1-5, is DGGITQSPKYLFRKEGQNVTLSCEQNLNHDAMYWYRQDPGQGLRLIYYSQIVNDFQKGDIAEGYSVSREKKESFPLTVTSAQKNPTAFYLCASSDRGLHSNQPQHFGDGTRLSIL.

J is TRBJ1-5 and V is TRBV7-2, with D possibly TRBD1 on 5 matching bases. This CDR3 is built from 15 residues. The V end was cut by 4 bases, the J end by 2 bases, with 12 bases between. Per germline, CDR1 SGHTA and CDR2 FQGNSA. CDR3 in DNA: TGTGCCAGCAGCTCCACAGGTGATGGCAATCAGCCCCAGCATTTT. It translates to CASSSTGDGNQPQHF.

DNA for the CDR3: TGTGCCAGCAGTTTCGGGAGGGCCATCGCCGAGCAGTACTTC. It codes for CASSFGRAIAEQYF. The V call is TRBV7-9, the J call TRBJ2-7; 8 bases agree with TRBD2. The CDR3 extends over 14 amino acids. V lost 6 bases to trimming and J lost 6 bases; unmatched junction nucleotides: 10. Germline V CDR1 and CDR2: SEHNR, FQNEAQ (reference sequence). Full variable domain (missing parts from reference TRBV7-9 and TRBJ2-7): DTGVSQNPRHKITKRGQNVTFRCDPISEHNRLYWYRQTLGQGPEFLTYFQNEAQLEKSRLLSDRFSAERPKGSFSTLEIQRTEQGDSAMYLCASSFGRAIAEQYFGPGTRLTVT.

The CDR3 is CASSSGLFRETQYF. The CDR3 DNA reads as TGTGCCAGCAGCTCGGGACTATTCAGAGAGACCCAGTACTTC. V is TRBV5-4 and J is TRBJ2-5; TRBD2 agrees at 7 bases. J lost 4 bases, V lost 3 bases, and 6 bases had no gene match. CDR3 length: 14 residues. Germline V CDR1 and CDR2: SGHNT, YYREEE (reference sequence).

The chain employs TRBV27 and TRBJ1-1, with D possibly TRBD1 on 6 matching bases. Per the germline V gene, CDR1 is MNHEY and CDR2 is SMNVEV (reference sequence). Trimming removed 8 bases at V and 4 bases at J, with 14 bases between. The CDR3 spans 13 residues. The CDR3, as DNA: TGTGCCAGCTCCGGGGGGGCCGGCACTGAAGCTTTCTTT. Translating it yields CASSGGAGTEAFF.

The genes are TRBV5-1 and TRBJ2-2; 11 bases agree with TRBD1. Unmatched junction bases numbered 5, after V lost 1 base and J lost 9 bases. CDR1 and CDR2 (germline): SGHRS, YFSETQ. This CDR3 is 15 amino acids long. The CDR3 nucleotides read TGCGCCAGCAGCTTGACAAGGACAGGGGGCAGGGAGCTGTTTTTT. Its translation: CASSLTRTGGRELFF.

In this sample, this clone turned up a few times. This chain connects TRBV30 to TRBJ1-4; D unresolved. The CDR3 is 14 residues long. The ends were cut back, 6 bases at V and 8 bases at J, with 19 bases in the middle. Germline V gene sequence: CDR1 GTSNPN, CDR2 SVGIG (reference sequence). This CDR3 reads CACLGRSREEKLFF. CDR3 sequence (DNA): TGTGCCTGCCTGGGGAGGTCCCGGGAGGAAAAACTGTTTTTT.

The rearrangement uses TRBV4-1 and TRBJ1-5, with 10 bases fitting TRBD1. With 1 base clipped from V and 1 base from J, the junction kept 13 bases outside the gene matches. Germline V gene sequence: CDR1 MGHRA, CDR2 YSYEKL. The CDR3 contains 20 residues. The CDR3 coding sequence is TGCGCCAGCAGCCAAGGGCAACTACCGGGACAGGGGTCCAGCAATCAGCCCCAGCATTTT. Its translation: CASSQGQLPGQGSSNQPQHF.

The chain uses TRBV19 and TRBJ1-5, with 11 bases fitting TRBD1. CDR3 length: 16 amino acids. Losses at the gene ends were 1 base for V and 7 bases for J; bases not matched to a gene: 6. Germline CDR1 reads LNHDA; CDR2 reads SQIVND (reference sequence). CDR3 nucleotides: TGTGCCAGTAGTATAGCCCGGACAGGGGGCGTGCAGCCCCAGCATTTT. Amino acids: CASSIARTGGVQPQHF.

CDR3 amino acids: CAISGPDILQAFF. The CDR3 coding sequence is TGTGCCATCAGTGGTCCCGACATTTTACAAGCTTTCTTT. The chain joins TRBV10-3 to TRBJ1-1; no clear D gene. Trimming removed 4 bases from V and 9 bases from J, with 15 bases in between. Per germline, CDR1 ENHRY and CDR2 SYGVKD. This CDR3 comprises 13 residues.

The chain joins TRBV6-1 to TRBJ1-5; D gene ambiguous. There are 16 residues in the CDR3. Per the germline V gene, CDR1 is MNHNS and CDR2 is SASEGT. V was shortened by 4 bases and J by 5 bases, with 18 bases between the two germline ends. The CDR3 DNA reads TGTGCCAGCAGTGGCGACGGACGGGGAAACTATCAGCCCCAGCATTTT. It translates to CASSGDGRGNYQPQHF.

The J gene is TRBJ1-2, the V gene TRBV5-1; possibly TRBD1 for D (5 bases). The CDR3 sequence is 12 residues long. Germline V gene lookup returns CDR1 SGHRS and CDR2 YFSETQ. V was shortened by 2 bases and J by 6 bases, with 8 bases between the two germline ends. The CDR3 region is CASSLLGDGYTF. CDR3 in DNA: TGCGCCAGCAGCTTATTAGGGGATGGCTACACCTTC.

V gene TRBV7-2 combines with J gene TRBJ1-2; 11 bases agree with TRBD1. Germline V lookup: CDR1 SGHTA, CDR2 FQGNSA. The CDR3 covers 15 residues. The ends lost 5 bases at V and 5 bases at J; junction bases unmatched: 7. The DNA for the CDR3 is TGTGCCAGCAGCATCGGACAGGGGGCGGGGTATGGCTACACCTTC. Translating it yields CASSIGQGAGYGYTF.

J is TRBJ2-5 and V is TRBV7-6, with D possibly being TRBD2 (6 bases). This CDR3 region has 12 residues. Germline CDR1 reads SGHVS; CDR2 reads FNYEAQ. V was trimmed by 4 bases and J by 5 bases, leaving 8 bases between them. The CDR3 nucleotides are TGTGCCAGCAGCTCCGCGGGGGAGACCCAGTACTTC. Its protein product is CASSSAGETQYF.

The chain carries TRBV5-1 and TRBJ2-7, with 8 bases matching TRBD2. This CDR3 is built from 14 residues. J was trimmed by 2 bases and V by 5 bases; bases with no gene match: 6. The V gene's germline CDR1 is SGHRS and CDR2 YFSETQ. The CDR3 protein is CASSQSGRTYEQYF. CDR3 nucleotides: TGCGCCAGCAGTCAAAGCGGGAGAACCTACGAGCAGTACTTC.

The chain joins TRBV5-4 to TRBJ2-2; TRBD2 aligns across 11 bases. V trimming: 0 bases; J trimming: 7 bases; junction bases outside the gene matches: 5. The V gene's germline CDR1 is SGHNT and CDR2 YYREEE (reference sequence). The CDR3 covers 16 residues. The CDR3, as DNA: TGTGCCAGCAGCTTGGTACTAGCGGGGGCCCACGGGGAGCTGTTTTTT. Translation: CASSLVLAGAHGELFF.